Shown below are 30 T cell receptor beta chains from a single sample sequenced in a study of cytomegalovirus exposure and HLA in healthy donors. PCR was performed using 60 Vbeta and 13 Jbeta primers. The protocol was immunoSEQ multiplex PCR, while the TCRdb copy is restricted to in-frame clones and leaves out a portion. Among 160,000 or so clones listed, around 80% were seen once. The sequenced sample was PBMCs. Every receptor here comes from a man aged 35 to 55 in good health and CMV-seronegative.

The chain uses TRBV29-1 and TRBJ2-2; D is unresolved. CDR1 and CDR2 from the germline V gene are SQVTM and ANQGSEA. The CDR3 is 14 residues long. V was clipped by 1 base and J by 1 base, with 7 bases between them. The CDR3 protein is CSVEGQKNTGELFF. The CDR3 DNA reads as TGCAGCGTTGAAGGGCAGAAGAACACCGGGGAGCTGTTTTTT.

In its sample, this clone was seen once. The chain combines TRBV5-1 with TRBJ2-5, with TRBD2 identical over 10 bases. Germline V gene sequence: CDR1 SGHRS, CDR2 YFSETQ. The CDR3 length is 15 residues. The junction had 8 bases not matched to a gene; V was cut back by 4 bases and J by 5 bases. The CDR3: CASSLLAGVYETQYF. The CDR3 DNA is TGCGCCAGCAGCCTCCTAGCGGGAGTTTACGAGACCCAGTACTTC.

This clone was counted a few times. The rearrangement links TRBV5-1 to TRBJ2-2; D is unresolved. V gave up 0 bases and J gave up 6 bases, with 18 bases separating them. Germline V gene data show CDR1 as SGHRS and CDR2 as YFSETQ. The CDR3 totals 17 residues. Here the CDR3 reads CASSLARSALIPGELFF. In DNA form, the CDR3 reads TGCGCCAGCAGCTTGGCCCGGAGCGCTTTGATCCCCGGGGAGCTGTTTTTT.

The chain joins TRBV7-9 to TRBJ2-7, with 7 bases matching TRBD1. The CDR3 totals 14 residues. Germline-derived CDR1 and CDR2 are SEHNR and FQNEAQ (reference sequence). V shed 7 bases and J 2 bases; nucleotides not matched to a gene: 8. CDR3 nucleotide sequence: TGTGCCAGCACAAAACAAGACAGGGCCTACGAGCAGTACTTC. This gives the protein CASTKQDRAYEQYF. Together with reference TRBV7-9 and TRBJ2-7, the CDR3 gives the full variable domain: DTGVSQNPRHKITKRGQNVTFRCDPISEHNRLYWYRQTLGQGPEFLTYFQNEAQLEKSRLLSDRFSAERPKGSFSTLEIQRTEQGDSAMYLCASTKQDRAYEQYFGPGTRLTVT.

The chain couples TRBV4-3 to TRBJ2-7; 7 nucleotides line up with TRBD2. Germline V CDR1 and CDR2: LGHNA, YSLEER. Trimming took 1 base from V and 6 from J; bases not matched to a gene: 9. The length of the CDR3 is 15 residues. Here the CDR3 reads CASSQGNSGYGEQYF. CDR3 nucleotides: TGCGCCAGCAGCCAAGGCAATAGCGGGTATGGCGAGCAGTACTTC.

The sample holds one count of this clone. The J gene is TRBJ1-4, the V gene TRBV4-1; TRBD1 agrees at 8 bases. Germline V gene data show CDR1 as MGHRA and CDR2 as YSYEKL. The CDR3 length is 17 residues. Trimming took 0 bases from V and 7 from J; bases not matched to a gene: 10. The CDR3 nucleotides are TGCGCCAGCAGCCAAGATCAGAACAGGGGGTTGATTGAAAAACTGTTTTTT. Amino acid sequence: CASSQDQNRGLIEKLFF.

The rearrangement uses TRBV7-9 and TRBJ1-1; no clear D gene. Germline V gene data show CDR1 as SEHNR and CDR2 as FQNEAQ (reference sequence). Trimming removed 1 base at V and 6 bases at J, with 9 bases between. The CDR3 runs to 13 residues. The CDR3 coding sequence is TGTGCCAGCAGCTTAGTCTACAGTGCTGAAGCTTTCTTT. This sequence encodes CASSLVYSAEAFF.

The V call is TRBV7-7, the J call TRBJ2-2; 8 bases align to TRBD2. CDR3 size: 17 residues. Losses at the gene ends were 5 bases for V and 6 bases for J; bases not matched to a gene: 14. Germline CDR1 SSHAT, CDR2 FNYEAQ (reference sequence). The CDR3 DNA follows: TGTGCCAGCAGCCCCTCCCCGGGCGGGGGGTTAGCCGGGGAGCTGTTTTTT. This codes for CASSPSPGGGLAGELFF.

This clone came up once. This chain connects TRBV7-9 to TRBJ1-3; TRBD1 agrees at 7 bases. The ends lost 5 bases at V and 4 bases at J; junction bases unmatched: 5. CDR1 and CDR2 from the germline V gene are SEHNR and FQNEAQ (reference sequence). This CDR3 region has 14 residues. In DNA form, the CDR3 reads TGTGCCAGCAGCCCCGACAGGGTCGGAAACACCATATATTTT. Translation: CASSPDRVGNTIYF.

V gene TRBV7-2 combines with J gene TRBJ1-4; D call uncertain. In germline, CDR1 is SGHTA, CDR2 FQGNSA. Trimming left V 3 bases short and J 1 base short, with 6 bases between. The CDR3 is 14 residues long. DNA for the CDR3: TGTGCCAGCAGCTTGGGCGAAACTAATGAAAAACTGTTTTTT. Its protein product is CASSLGETNEKLFF. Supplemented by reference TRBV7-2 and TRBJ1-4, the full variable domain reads GAGVSQSPSNKVTEKGKDVELRCDPISGHTALYWYRQSLGQGLEFLIYFQGNSAPDKSGLPSDRFSAERTGGSVSTLTIQRTQQEDSAVYLCASSLGETNEKLFFGSGTQLSVL.

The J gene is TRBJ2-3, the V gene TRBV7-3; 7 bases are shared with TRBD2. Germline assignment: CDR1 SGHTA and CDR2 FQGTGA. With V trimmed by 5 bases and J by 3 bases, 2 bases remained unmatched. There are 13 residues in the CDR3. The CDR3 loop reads CASSLAVTDTQYF. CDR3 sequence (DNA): TGTGCCAGCAGCCTAGCGGTAACAGATACGCAGTATTTT.

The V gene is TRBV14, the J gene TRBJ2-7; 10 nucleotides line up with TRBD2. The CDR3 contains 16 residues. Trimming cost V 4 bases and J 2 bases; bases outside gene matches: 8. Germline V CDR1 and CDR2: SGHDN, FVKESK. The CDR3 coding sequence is TGTGCCAGCAGCCGATTATTAACTAGCGGGACCTACGAGCAGTACTTC. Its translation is CASSRLLTSGTYEQYF.

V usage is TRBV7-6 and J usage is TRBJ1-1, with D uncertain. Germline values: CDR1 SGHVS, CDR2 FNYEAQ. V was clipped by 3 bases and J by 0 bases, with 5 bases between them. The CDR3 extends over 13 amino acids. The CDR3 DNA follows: TGTGCCAGCAGCTTTGGCCTGAACACTGAAGCTTTCTTT. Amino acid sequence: CASSFGLNTEAFF.

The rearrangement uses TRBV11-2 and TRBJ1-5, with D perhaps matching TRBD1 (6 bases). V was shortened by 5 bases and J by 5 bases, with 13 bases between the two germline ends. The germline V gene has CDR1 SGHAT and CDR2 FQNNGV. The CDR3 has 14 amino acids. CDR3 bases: TGTGCCAGCAGCGAGGGGGATCACGATCAGCCCCAGCATTTT. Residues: CASSEGDHDQPQHF.

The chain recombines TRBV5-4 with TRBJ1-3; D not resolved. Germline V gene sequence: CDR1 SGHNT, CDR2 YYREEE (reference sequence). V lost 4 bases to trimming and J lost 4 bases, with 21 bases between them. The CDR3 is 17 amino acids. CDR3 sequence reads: CASSHPKESQRGNTIYF. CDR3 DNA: TGTGCCAGCAGCCACCCTAAAGAATCGCAGAGGGGAAACACCATATATTTT.

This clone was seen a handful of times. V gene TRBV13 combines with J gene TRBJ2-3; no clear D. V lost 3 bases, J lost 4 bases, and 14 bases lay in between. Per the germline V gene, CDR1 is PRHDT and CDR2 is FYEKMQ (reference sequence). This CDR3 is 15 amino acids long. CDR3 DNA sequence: TGTGCCAGCAGCTTCAATCCCACACCCCCAGATACGCAGTATTTT. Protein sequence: CASSFNPTPPDTQYF.

The DNA for the CDR3 is TGTGCCAGCCTCCGGGACAATGAGCAGTTCTTC. It yields the protein CASLRDNEQFF. The chain is built from TRBV27 and TRBJ2-1; D not resolved. Trimming shortened V by 8 bases and J by 5 bases, and 7 bases separated the two germline ends. The germline CDR1 and CDR2 sequences are MNHEY and SMNVEV (reference sequence). The CDR3 runs 11 residues.

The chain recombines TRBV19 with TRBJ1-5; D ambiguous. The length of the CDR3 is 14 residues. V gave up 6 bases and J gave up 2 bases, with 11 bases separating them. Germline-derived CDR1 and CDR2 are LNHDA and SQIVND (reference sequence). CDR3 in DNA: TGTGCCAGTAGAAGAGGGCTTGGCAATCAGCCCCAGCATTTT. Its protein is CASRRGLGNQPQHF.

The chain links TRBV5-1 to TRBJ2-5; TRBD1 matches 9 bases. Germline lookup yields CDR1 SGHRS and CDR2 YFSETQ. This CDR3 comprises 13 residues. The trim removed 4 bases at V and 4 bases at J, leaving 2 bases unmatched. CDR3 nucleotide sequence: TGCGCCAGCAGCATGACAGGGGGAGAGACCCAGTACTTC. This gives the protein CASSMTGGETQYF.

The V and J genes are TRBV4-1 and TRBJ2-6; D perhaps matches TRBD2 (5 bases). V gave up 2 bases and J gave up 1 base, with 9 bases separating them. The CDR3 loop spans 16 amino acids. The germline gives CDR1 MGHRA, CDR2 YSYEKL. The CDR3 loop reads CASSQPTSSGANVLTF. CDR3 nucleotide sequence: TGCGCCAGCAGCCAACCTACTAGTTCTGGGGCCAACGTCCTGACTTTC.

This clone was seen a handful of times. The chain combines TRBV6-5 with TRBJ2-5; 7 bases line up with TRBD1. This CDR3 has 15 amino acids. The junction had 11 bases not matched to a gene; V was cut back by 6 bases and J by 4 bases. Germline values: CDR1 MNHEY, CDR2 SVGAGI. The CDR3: CASRGTTGAAETQYF. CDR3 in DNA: TGTGCCAGCAGAGGAACAACAGGGGCCGCAGAGACCCAGTACTTC.

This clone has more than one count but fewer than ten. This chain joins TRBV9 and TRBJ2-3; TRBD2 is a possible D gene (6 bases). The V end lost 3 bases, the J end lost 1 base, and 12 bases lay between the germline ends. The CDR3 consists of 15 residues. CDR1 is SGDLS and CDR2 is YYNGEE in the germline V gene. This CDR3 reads CASSALAGRTDTQYF. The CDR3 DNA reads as TGTGCCAGCAGCGCTTTGGCGGGGCGCACAGATACGCAGTATTTT.

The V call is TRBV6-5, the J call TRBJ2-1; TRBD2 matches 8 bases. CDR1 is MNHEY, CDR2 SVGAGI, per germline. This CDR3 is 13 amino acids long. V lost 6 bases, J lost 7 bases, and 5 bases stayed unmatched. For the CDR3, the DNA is TGTGCCAGCAGCGGACTAGCCGGGAATGAGCAGTTCTTC. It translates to CASSGLAGNEQFF.

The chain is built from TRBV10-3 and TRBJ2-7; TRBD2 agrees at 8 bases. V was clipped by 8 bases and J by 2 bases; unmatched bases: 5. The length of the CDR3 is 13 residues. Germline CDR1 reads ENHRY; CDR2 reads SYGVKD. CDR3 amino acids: CAIGPGGPYEQYF. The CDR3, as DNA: TGTGCCATCGGGCCGGGAGGGCCCTACGAGCAGTACTTC.

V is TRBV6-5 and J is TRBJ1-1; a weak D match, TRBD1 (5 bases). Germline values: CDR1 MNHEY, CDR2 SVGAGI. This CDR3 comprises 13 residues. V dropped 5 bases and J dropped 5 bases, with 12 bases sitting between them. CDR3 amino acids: CASSPRGKTEAFF. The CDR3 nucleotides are TGTGCCAGCAGTCCCCGGGGGAAAACTGAAGCTTTCTTT.

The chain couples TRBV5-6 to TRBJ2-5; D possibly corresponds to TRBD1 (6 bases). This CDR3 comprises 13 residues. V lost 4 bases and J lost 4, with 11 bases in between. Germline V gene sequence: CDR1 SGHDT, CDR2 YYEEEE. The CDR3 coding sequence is TGTGCCAGCAGCCCACAGGGTCGAGAGACCCAGTACTTC. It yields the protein CASSPQGRETQYF.

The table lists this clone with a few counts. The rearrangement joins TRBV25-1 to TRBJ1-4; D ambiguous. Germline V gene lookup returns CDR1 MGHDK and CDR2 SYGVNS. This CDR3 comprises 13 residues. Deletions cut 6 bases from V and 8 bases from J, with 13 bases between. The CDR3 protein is CASSDTPEEKLFF. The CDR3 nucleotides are TGTGCCAGCAGCGATACCCCTGAGGAAAAACTGTTTTTT. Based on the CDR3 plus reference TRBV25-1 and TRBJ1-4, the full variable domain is EADIYQTPRYLVIGTGKKITLECSQTMGHDKMYWYQQDPGMELHLIHYSYGVNSTEKGDLSSESTVSRIRTEHFPLTLESARPSHTSQYLCASSDTPEEKLFFGSGTQLSVL.

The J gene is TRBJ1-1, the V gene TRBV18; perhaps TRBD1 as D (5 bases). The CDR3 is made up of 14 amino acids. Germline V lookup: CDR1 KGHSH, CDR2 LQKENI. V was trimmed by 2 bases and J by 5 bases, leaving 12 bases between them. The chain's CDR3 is CASSPYEGRTEAFF. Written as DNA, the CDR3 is TGTGCCAGCTCACCATATGAGGGGAGGACTGAAGCTTTCTTT.

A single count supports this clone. The CDR3 region has the DNA TGTGCCAGCAGTTCCCCCAGACAAAGGCGGGACTTGCGGACAGATACGCAGTATTTT. Protein sequence: CASSSPRQRRDLRTDTQYF. The gene calls are TRBV27 and TRBJ2-3, with D maybe TRBD2 (6 bases). Trimming removed 4 bases at V and 3 bases at J, with 26 bases between. The CDR3 sequence is 19 residues long. Germline V gene lookup returns CDR1 MNHEY and CDR2 SMNVEV (reference sequence).

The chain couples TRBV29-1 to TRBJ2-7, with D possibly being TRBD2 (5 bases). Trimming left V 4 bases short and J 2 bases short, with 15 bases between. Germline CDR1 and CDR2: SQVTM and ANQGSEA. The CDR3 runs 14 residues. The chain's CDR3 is CSVGTGAGAYEQYF. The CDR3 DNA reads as TGCAGCGTTGGGACGGGCGCGGGCGCCTACGAGCAGTACTTC.